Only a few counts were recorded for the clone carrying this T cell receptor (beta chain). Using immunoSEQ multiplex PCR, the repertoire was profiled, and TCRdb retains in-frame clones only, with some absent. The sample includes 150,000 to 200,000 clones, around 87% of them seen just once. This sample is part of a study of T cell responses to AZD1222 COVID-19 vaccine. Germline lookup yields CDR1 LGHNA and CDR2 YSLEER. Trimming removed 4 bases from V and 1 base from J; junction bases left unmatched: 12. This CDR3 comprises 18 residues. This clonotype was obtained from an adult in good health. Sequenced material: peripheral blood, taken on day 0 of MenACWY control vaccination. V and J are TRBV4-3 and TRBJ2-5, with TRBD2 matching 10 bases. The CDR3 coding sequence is TGCGCCAGCAGCCCTAGTGGCGGGGCTAGCGGGGGCCAAGAGACCCAGTACTTC. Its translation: CASSPSGGASGGQETQYF.